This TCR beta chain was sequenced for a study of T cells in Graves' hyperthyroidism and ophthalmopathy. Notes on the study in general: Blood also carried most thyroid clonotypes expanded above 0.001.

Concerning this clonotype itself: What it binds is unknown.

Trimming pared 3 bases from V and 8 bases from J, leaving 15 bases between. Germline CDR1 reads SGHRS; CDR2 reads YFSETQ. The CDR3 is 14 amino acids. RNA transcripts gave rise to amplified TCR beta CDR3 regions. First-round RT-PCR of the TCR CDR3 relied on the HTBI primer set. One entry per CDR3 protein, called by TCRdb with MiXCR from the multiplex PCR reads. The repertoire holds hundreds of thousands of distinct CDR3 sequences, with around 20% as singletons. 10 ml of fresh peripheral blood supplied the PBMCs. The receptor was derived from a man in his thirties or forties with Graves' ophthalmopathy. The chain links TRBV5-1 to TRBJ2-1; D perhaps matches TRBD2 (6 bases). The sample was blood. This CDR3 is CASSWGDRTDEQFF. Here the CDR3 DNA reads TGCGCCAGCAGCTGGGGGGATCGGACCGATGAGCAGTTCTTC.